This T cell receptor beta chain was sequenced for a study of T cells in localized non-small cell lung cancer. Study-wide results and caveats: Higher T cell density in the blood was associated with longer overall survival, whereas higher adjacent-lung clonality associated with shorter survival. The study sequenced only one region of the tumor. As a result, intratumor heterogeneity could not be excluded and remains possible. Maximal T cell clonality occurred in uninvolved adjacent lung, with tumor ranking below it. Across samples, adjacent lung featured a median 57 of the top 100 tumor clones.

CDR1 and CDR2 (germline): KGHSH, LQKENI. The V end lost 5 bases, the J end lost 4 bases, and 14 bases lay between the germline ends. The CDR3 consists of 14 residues. Sequencing was performed with immunoSEQ multiplex PCR; in TCRdb, only in-frame clones are kept and a portion is missing. The data show 35,000 to 50,000 clones, roughly 80% seen once. This clone was observed a few times. Its antigen remains unidentified. V and J are TRBV18 and TRBJ1-2; D is unresolved. Source: PBMCs, taken before any cancer treatment. The receptor comes from a woman aged 35-70 years with stage II squamous cell lung carcinoma. CDR3 DNA sequence: TGTGCCAGCTCAGGTTTGGCGGAGGCCTATGGCTACACCTTC. Translating gives CASSGLAEAYGYTF. The complete variable domain, with remaining parts taken from reference TRBV18 and TRBJ1-2, reads NAGVMQNPRHLVRRRGQEARLRCSPMKGHSHVYWYRQLPEEGLKFMVYLQKENIIDESGMPKERFSAEFPKEGPSILRIQQVVRGDSAAYFCASSGLAEAYGYTFGSGTRLTVV.